The 28 T cell receptor beta chains presented below share a single source sample, sequenced in a study of human T cells and chemical hapten exposure. The time point denotes: pre-sensitization, week 0. Treatment reported: therapeutic diphenylcyclopropenone sensitization with weekly scalp DPC. Each CDR3 protein is one row after TCRdb ran MiXCR on the RACE reads. The sample includes around 260,000 distinct CDR3 sequences, roughly 8.9% of them seen just once. Sequencing used whole blood, obtained in connection with sensitization to the hapten diphenylcyclopropenone (DPC). These receptor sequences come from a woman aged 40 to 55 with alopecia areata. Some clones in this sample may be carry-over from other donors' samples.

Only a few counts were recorded for this clonotype. The chain joins TRBV7-9 to TRBJ2-7; 8 positions agree with TRBD1. J lost 2 bases, V lost 7 bases, and 4 bases had no gene match. The CDR3 has 13 residues. Germline values: CDR1 SEHNR, CDR2 FQNEAQ (reference sequence). The DNA of the CDR3 is TGTGCCAGCATCTCGACAGGGGCCTACGAGCAGTACTTC. Protein: CASISTGAYEQYF.

This clonotype was observed a few times. The chain employs TRBV18 and TRBJ1-3, with 8 bases identical to TRBD1. This CDR3 is built from 17 residues. The germline gives CDR1 KGHSH, CDR2 LQKENI. The ends lost 0 bases at V and 4 bases at J; junction bases unmatched: 8. CDR3 coding DNA: TGTGCCAGCTCACCACCCCCGGACAGGGCTCTGGGAAACACCATATATTTT. Translating it yields CASSPPPDRALGNTIYF.

Ten or more counts support this clonotype. This chain joins TRBV5-4 and TRBJ2-7; weak D call: TRBD1 (5 bases). The CDR3 is 14 amino acids. The germline V gene encodes CDR1 SGHNT and CDR2 YYREEE (reference sequence). V lost 7 bases, J lost 3 bases, and 17 bases lay in between. CDR3 in DNA: TGTGCCAGCCGCTCTGGGGCGGACCACTACGAGCAGTACTTC. Translated: CASRSGADHYEQYF.

This clonotype was seen only a few times. The CDR3 bases are TGCAGTGCGGTAGTCGGGACTAGCGGAGGTGAGCAGTTCTTC. This translates into CSAVVGTSGGEQFF. This chain uses TRBV20-1 with TRBJ2-1, with 11 bases matching TRBD2. Germline CDR1 reads DFQATT; CDR2 reads SNEGSKA (reference sequence). Trimming at V came to 6 bases and at J to 9 bases, leaving 10 bases not matched to a gene. This CDR3 spans 14 amino acids.

This clonotype was counted ten times or more. V usage is TRBV7-3 and J usage is TRBJ2-2, with D possibly called TRBD1 or TRBD2 (5 bases each). The CDR3 covers 16 residues. Germline V lookup: CDR1 SGHTA, CDR2 FQGTGA. With 4 bases removed from V and 0 bases from J, the gap between germline ends came to 12 bases. The CDR3 bases are TGTGCCAGCAGCTCCCAGAAGGGACCGAACACCGGGGAGCTGTTTTTT. It specifies CASSSQKGPNTGELFF.

The J gene is TRBJ1-4, the V gene TRBV19; the D is unclear. Trimming took off 8 bases at V and 7 bases at J, with 14 bases between the two ends. CDR1 is LNHDA and CDR2 is SQIVND in the germline V gene (reference sequence). This CDR3 has 13 residues. This chain's CDR3 is CASRVAGAEKLFF. Here the CDR3 DNA reads TGTGCCAGTCGTGTGGCGGGAGCTGAAAAACTGTTTTTT.

This clonotype appeared a few times. The junction and the germline gene differ at one end; a read error may be behind it. The chain recombines TRBV3-1 with TRBJ1-2; 8 positions match TRBD1. The germline V gene encodes CDR1 LGHDT and CDR2 YNNKEL (reference sequence). The CDR3 extends over 16 amino acids. CDR3 sequence (DNA): TGTGCCAGCAGCCAAGATCGGGGACAGGCCCTTTATGGGTACACCTTC. Translation gives CASSQDRGQALYGYTF. The whole variable domain, filled in from reference TRBV3-1 and TRBJ1-2, reads DTAVSQTPKYLVTQMGNDKSIKCEQNLGHDTMYWYKQDSKKFLKIMFSYNNKELIINETVPNRFSPKSPDKAHLNLHINSLELGDSAVYFCASSQDRGQALYGYTFGSGTRLTVV.

The rearrangement uses TRBV7-9 and TRBJ1-1; 8 bases fit TRBD1. This CDR3 comprises 15 residues. CDR1 SEHNR and CDR2 FQNEAQ come from the germline V gene (reference sequence). J lost 8 bases, V lost 1 base, and 9 bases had no gene match. CDR3 sequence: CASSLDAGGLMEAFF. CDR3 DNA: TGTGCCAGCAGCTTAGATGCAGGGGGCTTAATGGAAGCTTTCTTT.

This clonotype appeared a few times. The genes are TRBV12-3 or TRBV12-4 and TRBJ1-6, with a possible D match to TRBD1 (5 bases). V lost 5 bases, J lost 10 bases, and 12 bases lay in between. The length of the CDR3 is 13 residues. CDR3 amino acids: CASSIDRASPLHF. CDR3 nucleotide sequence: TGTGCCAGCAGTATCGACAGAGCCTCACCCCTCCACTTT.

The chain recombines TRBV7-3 with TRBJ1-5; D is possibly TRBD1 (5 bases). The length of the CDR3 is 17 residues. Trimming stripped 1 base from V and 1 base from J, with 14 bases between. Germline CDR1 is SGHTA and CDR2 is FQGTGA. The CDR3 DNA reads as TGTGCCAGCAGCTTAATCTTTTGGGACGGGAGCAATCAGCCCCAGCATTTT. This translates into CASSLIFWDGSNQPQHF. The full variable domain, in which reference TRBV7-3 and TRBJ1-5 provide the parts outside the CDR3, is GAGVSQTPSNKVTEKGKYVELRCDPISGHTALYWYRQSLGQGPEFLIYFQGTGAADDSGLPNDRFFAVRPEGSVSTLKIQRTERGDSAVYLCASSLIFWDGSNQPQHFGDGTRLSIL.

This clonotype occurred many times. CDR3 protein: CASSLIGDTQYF. DNA of the CDR3: TGTGCCAGCAGCCTGATCGGGGATACGCAGTATTTT. The V gene is TRBV11-3, the J gene TRBJ2-3; D is undetermined. V lost 5 bases to trimming and J lost 6 bases, with 9 bases between them. The CDR3 contains 12 residues. In germline, CDR1 is SGHNT, CDR2 YENEEA. Based on the CDR3 plus reference TRBV11-3 and TRBJ2-3, the full variable domain is EAGVVQSPRYKIIEKKQPVAFWCNPISGHNTLYWYLQNLGQGPELLIRYENEEAVDDSQLPKDRFSAERLKGVDSTLKIQPAELGDSAVYLCASSLIGDTQYFGPGTRLTVL.

The chain is built from TRBV29-1 and TRBJ1-1, with no clear D. Germline assignment: CDR1 SQVTM and CDR2 ANQGSEA. V shed 4 bases and J shed 3 bases, with 6 bases lying between them. The CDR3 runs 11 residues. The CDR3 DNA reads TGCAGCGTTGTGGACCACACTGAAGCTTTCTTT. Its translation: CSVVDHTEAFF.

This clonotype was detected a few times. This rearrangement joins TRBV5-4 to TRBJ2-1; D is possibly TRBD2 (6 bases). The V gene lost 4 bases and the J gene lost 12 bases, with 20 bases spanning the gap. CDR3 length: 14 amino acids. Per germline, CDR1 SGHNT and CDR2 YYREEE (reference sequence). CDR3 region: CASSNPTETSWQFF. CDR3 coding DNA: TGTGCCAGCAGCAATCCCACCGAGACTAGTTGGCAGTTCTTC.

The V and J genes are TRBV11-2 and TRBJ2-3; TRBD1 matches 7 bases. CDR3 length equals 13 residues. Germline V gives CDR1 SGHAT, CDR2 FQNNGV. V lost 5 bases, J lost 7 bases, and 6 bases stayed unmatched. For the CDR3, the DNA is TGTGCCAGCAGCGATGACAGGGCGAATACGCAGTATTTT. This encodes CASSDDRANTQYF.

This clonotype was counted ten times or more. V usage is TRBV7-9 and J usage is TRBJ1-2; 10 bases align to TRBD1. V shed 5 bases, J shed 8 bases, and the junction held 14 bases outside the gene matches. Germline-derived CDR1 and CDR2 are SEHNR and FQNEAQ (reference sequence). This CDR3 comprises 16 residues. The CDR3 reads CASSPSGTGEVGGYTF. CDR3 DNA: TGTGCCAGCAGCCCCTCTGGGACAGGGGAAGTCGGGGGCTACACCTTC.

This clonotype was seen only a few times. The J gene is TRBJ2-7, the V gene TRBV4-3; D is ambiguous. The CDR3 loop spans 14 amino acids. Germline CDR1 LGHNA, CDR2 YSLEER. With 3 bases removed from V and 1 base from J, the gap between germline ends came to 10 bases. CDR3 sequence: CASSHDRYSYEQYF. The CDR3 DNA sequence: TGCGCCAGCAGCCACGACCGTTATTCCTACGAGCAGTACTTC.

This clonotype was seen at least ten times. CDR3 in amino acids: CASSPPLSNQPQHF. As DNA, the CDR3 is TGTGCCAGCTCACCACCACTTAGCAATCAGCCCCAGCATTTT. The rearrangement joins TRBV18 to TRBJ1-5, with D unresolved. CDR3 length equals 14 residues. V was cut by 0 bases and J by 0 bases, with 3 bases left in between. Germline-derived CDR1 and CDR2 are KGHSH and LQKENI. The whole variable domain, filled in from reference TRBV18 and TRBJ1-5, reads NAGVMQNPRHLVRRRGQEARLRCSPMKGHSHVYWYRQLPEEGLKFMVYLQKENIIDESGMPKERFSAEFPKEGPSILRIQQVVRGDSAAYFCASSPPLSNQPQHFGDGTRLSIL.

Many counts were recorded for this clonotype. The CDR3 DNA is TGCGCCAGCAGCTTGGGCGAACGCCAGCCCCAGCATTTT. It specifies CASSLGERQPQHF. The rearrangement links TRBV5-1 to TRBJ1-5; D gene uncertain. Germline lookup yields CDR1 SGHRS and CDR2 YFSETQ. This CDR3 contains 13 residues. V lost 0 bases to trimming and J lost 7 bases, with 8 bases between them.

The CDR3 here is CASSGTYGNTIYF. The CDR3 DNA follows: TGTGCCAGCAGCGGGACTTACGGAAACACCATATATTTT. The genes are TRBV6-5 and TRBJ1-3; weak D call: TRBD1 (5 bases). The CDR3 extends over 13 amino acids. Germline values: CDR1 MNHEY, CDR2 SVGAGI. Trimming left V 6 bases short and J 4 bases short, with 10 bases between.

This clonotype was seen a few times. V is TRBV7-8 and J is TRBJ2-1, with TRBD1 matching over 9 bases. V trimming: 5 bases; J trimming: 4 bases; junction bases outside the gene matches: 9. The germline V gene has CDR1 SGHVS and CDR2 FQNEAQ. The CDR3 sequence is 16 residues long. Written as DNA, the CDR3 is TGTGCCAGCAGCGCGAATACAGGGGGCTCTTACAATGAGCAGTTCTTC. Its protein product is CASSANTGGSYNEQFF.

This clonotype has at least ten counts. The genes are TRBV6-2 or TRBV6-3 and TRBJ2-1; TRBD2 matches 10 bases. Per germline, CDR1 MNHEY and CDR2 SVGEGT. The CDR3 contains 17 residues. Losses at the gene ends were 2 bases for V and 6 bases for J; bases not matched to a gene: 10. CDR3 sequence reads: CASSYPLGLAAPNEQFF. CDR3 bases: TGTGCCAGCAGTTACCCCTTAGGACTAGCGGCCCCCAATGAGCAGTTCTTC.

The CDR3 spells CSARSYRSAEAFF. CDR3 nucleotide sequence: TGCAGTGCTAGATCCTACAGGAGCGCTGAAGCTTTCTTT. V and J are TRBV20-1 and TRBJ1-1, with D maybe TRBD1 (5 bases). V was shortened by 2 bases and J by 6 bases, with 13 bases between the two germline ends. The germline V gene has CDR1 DFQATT and CDR2 SNEGSKA (reference sequence). CDR3 size: 13 residues.

V and J are TRBV6-5 and TRBJ1-6, with 8 bases matching TRBD1. CDR3 length: 15 amino acids. Germline V gene data show CDR1 as MNHEY and CDR2 as SVGAGI. Trimming cost V 6 bases and J 6 bases; bases outside gene matches: 7. CDR3 in amino acids: CASRGLTGGNSPLHF. The CDR3 nucleotides are TGTGCCAGCAGGGGACTAACAGGGGGTAATTCACCCCTCCACTTT.

This clonotype was observed a few times. In DNA, the CDR3 is TGTGCCAGCAGATCCCCTGGGAACACTGAAGCTTTCTTT. Translation gives CASRSPGNTEAFF. This chain links TRBV6-6 with TRBJ1-1; no reliable D call. The CDR3 length is 13 residues. Germline values: CDR1 MNHNY, CDR2 SVGAGI (reference sequence). Trimming shortened V by 6 bases and J by 1 base, and 9 bases separated the two germline ends.

This clonotype has a count of ten or more. V is TRBV28 and J is TRBJ1-1, with D maybe TRBD1 (6 bases). With 8 bases removed from V and 6 bases from J, the gap between germline ends came to 22 bases. The CDR3 is 15 amino acids. CDR1 MDHEN and CDR2 SYDVKM come from the germline V gene. Here the CDR3 DNA reads TGTGCCAGCGGCGCCCCCCCCTTGACAGGAGCTGAAGCTTTCTTT. Amino acids: CASGAPPLTGAEAFF. Combining the CDR3 with reference TRBV28 and TRBJ1-1 gives the whole variable domain DVKVTQSSRYLVKRTGEKVFLECVQDMDHENMFWYRQDPGLGLRLIYFSYDVKMKEKGDIPEGYSVSREKKERFSLILESASTNQTSMYLCASGAPPLTGAEAFFGQGTRLTVV.

This rearrangement joins TRBV4-3 to TRBJ2-7; 7 nucleotides align to TRBD2. CDR3 length: 16 amino acids. Looked up from germline, CDR1 is LGHNA and CDR2 is YSLEER. V gave up 1 base and J gave up 2 bases; unmatched junction bases: 8. The CDR3 DNA reads as TGCGCCAGCAGCCAAGTGTCTAGCGGCCTTACCTACGAGCAGTACTTC. It translates to CASSQVSSGLTYEQYF.

The chain recombines TRBV7-2 with TRBJ1-3; a weak D match, TRBD1 (5 bases). Germline V gives CDR1 SGHTA, CDR2 FQGNSA. Trimming cost V 5 bases and J 2 bases, with 16 bases left between them. The CDR3 has 16 residues. CDR3 sequence reads: CASSARQSGTGNTIYF. The CDR3 DNA is TGTGCCAGCAGCGCAAGACAGTCGGGCACTGGAAACACCATATATTTT.

Only a few counts were recorded for this clonotype. The rearrangement uses TRBV5-1 and TRBJ2-7; 10 bases align to TRBD1. Germline V gene lookup returns CDR1 SGHRS and CDR2 YFSETQ. The ends lost 5 bases at V and 1 base at J; junction bases unmatched: 6. The CDR3 is 15 residues long. The CDR3 sequence is CASSPRQGASYEQYF. The DNA for the CDR3 is TGCGCCAGCAGTCCCCGACAGGGGGCGTCCTACGAGCAGTACTTC.